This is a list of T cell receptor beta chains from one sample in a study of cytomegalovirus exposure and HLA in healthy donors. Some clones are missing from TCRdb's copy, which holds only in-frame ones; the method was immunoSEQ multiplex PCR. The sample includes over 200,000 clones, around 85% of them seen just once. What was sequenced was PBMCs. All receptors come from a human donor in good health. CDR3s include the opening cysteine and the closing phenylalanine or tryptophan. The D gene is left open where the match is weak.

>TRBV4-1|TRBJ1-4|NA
CASSQVLAGEKLFF
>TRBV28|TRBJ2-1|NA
CASSLLGMANEQFF
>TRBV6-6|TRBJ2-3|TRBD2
CASSPQRGWPDTQYF
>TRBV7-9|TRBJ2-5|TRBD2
CSSSSYGGGELQETQYF
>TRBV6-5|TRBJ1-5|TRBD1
CASSFGQGGQPQHF
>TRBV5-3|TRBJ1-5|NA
CARSITRGDKQPQHF
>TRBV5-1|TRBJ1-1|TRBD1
CASRGTGTDVKAFF
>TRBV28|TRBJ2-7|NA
CASSLLSPYEQYF
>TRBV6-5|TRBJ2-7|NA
CASRPRFRVHEQYF
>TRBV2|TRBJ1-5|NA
CASTPGNRDQPQHF
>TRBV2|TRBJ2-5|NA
CASTEERQETQYF
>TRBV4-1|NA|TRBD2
CASSLKVGTSGITSGYEQYF
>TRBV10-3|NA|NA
CAISGRRTSDGYEQYF
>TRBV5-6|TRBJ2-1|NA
CASSPTKARPYNEQFF
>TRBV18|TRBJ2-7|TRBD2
CASSPPQTSGRTWEQYF
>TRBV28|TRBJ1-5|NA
CASSLQAGNQPQHF
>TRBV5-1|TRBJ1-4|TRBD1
CASSLGQGVGTNEKLFF